The 9 T cell receptor beta chains below all came from one sample that was sequenced in a study of blood T cell repertoires in COVID-19. The protocol was immunoSEQ multiplex PCR, while the TCRdb copy is restricted to in-frame clones and leaves out a portion. The sample lists 200,000 or so clones, around 85% occurring once. Input material: PBMCs or T cells enriched from blood (not recorded which). These receptors came from a woman aged 35 to 49 with acute COVID-19.

V is TRBV2 and J is TRBJ1-4, with 7 bases matching TRBD1. The CDR3 length is 15 residues. CDR1 and CDR2 from the germline V gene are SNHLY and FYNNEI. Trimming took 6 bases from V and 10 from J; bases not matched to a gene: 14. The CDR3 DNA is TGTGCCAGCAGGGGCCCGAGACAGGGTGTCGGAAAACTGTTTTTT. It codes for CASRGPRQGVGKLFF.

The V and J genes are TRBV9 and TRBJ1-2; D not resolved. V lost 0 bases, J lost 5 bases, and 11 bases lay in between. This CDR3 has 14 amino acids. Germline lookup yields CDR1 SGDLS and CDR2 YYNGEE. The CDR3 DNA reads as TGTGCCAGCAGCGTAGCTGGCGGGGAGTATGGCTACACCTTC. Encoded protein: CASSVAGGEYGYTF.

J is TRBJ1-2 and V is TRBV18; 8 bases agree with TRBD1. The CDR3 runs 17 residues. The junction had 13 bases not matched to a gene; V was cut back by 2 bases and J by 5 bases. Germline values: CDR1 KGHSH, CDR2 LQKENI. CDR3 loop: CASSPNPSGQGSYGYTF. In nucleotides, the CDR3 is TGTGCCAGCTCACCAAACCCCAGTGGACAGGGAAGTTATGGCTACACCTTC. The full variable domain, completed using reference TRBV18 and TRBJ1-2, is NAGVMQNPRHLVRRRGQEARLRCSPMKGHSHVYWYRQLPEEGLKFMVYLQKENIIDESGMPKERFSAEFPKEGPSILRIQQVVRGDSAAYFCASSPNPSGQGSYGYTFGSGTRLTVV.

The chain has TRBV6-5 and TRBJ1-5; tentative D call: TRBD1 (5 bases). Germline V CDR1 and CDR2: MNHEY, SVGAGI. CDR3 length equals 12 residues. Trimming pared 7 bases from V and 4 bases from J, leaving 8 bases between. The CDR3, as DNA: TGTGCCAGCACGGGGGGGAATCAGCCCCAGCATTTT. This sequence encodes CASTGGNQPQHF.

This clone was seen a few times. The chain has TRBV6-1 and TRBJ2-7; 7 bases agree with TRBD2. Germline trimming cut 3 bases from V and 2 bases from J; bases unmatched to any gene: 10. Germline V gene sequence: CDR1 MNHNS, CDR2 SASEGT. The CDR3 sequence is 16 residues long. CDR3 DNA sequence: TGTGCCAGCAGTGAGGGGACCCTAGCGGATGCCTACGAGCAGTACTTC. It encodes CASSEGTLADAYEQYF.

CDR3 loop: CATTLGAEFQPQHF. Here the CDR3 DNA reads TGTGCCACCACGCTGGGGGCTGAATTTCAGCCCCAGCATTTT. V usage is TRBV24-1 and J usage is TRBJ1-5; tentative D call: TRBD1 (6 bases). CDR1 and CDR2 (germline): KGHDR, SFDVKD. This CDR3 is 14 amino acids long. V was trimmed by 8 bases and J by 6 bases, leaving 16 bases between them.

The CDR3 DNA follows: TGTGCCTGGACCCGAGGGCACCCGAACACTGAAGCTTTCTTT. Translating gives CAWTRGHPNTEAFF. This sequence joins TRBV30 and TRBJ1-1, with D unclear. Trimming cost V 4 bases and J 1 base, with 13 bases left between them. CDR1 is GTSNPN, CDR2 SVGIG, per germline (reference sequence). The CDR3 extends over 14 amino acids.

This clone has only one observation. The chain has TRBV12-3 or TRBV12-4 and TRBJ1-1, with a weak D call TRBD1 (5 bases). The CDR3 spans 13 residues. Between the trimmed V and J ends, which lost 6 bases and 10 bases, there was a span of 18 bases. Here the CDR3 DNA reads TGTGCCAGCAGCTTAAGGGGAAACTTCGGAGCTTTCTTT. As protein: CASSLRGNFGAFF.

The chain couples TRBV27 to TRBJ2-7; 9 nucleotides align to TRBD2. The CDR3 has 14 amino acids. Germline V gene data show CDR1 as MNHEY and CDR2 as SMNVEV (reference sequence). The V segment lost 4 bases and the J segment 2 bases; nucleotides outside the gene matches: 3. Written as DNA, the CDR3 is TGTGCCAGCAGTTCCCGCGGGAGGGCCTACGAGCAGTACTTC. Amino acid sequence: CASSSRGRAYEQYF.